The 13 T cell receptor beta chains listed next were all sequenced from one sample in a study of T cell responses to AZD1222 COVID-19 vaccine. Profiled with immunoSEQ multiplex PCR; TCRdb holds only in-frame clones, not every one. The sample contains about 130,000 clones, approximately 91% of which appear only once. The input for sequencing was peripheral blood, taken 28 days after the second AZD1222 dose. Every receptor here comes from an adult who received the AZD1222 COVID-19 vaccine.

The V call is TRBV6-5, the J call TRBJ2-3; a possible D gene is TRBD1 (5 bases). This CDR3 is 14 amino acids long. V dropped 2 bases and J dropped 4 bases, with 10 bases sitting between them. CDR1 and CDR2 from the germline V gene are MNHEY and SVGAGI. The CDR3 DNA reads TGTGCCAGCAGTTACCTCCCGACAGCAGATACGCAGTATTTT. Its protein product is CASSYLPTADTQYF.

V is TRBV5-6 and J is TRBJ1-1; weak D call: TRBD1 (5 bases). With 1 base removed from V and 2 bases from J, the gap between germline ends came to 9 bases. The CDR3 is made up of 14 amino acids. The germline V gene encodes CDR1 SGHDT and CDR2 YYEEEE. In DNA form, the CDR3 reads TGTGCCAGCAGCTTGCGGGGACTAAACACTGAAGCTTTCTTT. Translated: CASSLRGLNTEAFF.

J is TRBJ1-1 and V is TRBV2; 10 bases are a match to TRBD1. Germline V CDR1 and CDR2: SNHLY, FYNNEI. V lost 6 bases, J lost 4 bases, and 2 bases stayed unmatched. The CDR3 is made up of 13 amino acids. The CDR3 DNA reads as TGTGCCAGCAGGGGACAGGGGCGCACTGAAGCTTTCTTT. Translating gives CASRGQGRTEAFF.

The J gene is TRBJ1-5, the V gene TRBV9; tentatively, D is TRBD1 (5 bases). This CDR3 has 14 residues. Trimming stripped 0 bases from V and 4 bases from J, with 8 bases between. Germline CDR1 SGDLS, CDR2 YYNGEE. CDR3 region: CASSVGGPNQPQHF. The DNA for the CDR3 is TGTGCCAGCAGCGTAGGGGGCCCTAATCAGCCCCAGCATTTT.

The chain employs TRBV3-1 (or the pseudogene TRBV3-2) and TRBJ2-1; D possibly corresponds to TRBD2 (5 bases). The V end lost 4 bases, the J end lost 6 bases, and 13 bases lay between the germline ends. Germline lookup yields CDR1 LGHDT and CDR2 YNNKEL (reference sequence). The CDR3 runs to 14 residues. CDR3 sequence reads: CASSLREAVNEQFF. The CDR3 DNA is TGTGCCAGCAGCCTCCGAGAAGCGGTCAATGAGCAGTTCTTC.

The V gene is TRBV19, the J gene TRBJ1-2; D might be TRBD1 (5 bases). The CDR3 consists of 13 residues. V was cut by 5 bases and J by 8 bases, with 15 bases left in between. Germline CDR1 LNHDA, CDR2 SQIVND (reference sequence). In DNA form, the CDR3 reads TGTGCCAGTAGTGCCCGACCCGAGGGGGGCTACACCTTC. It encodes CASSARPEGGYTF.

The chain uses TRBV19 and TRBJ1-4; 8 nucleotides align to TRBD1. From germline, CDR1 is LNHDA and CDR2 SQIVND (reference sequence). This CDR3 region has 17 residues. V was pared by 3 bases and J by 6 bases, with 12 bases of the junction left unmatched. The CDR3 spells CASSMIAGTGYYEKLFF. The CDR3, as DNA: TGTGCCAGTAGTATGATAGCGGGGACAGGTTATTATGAAAAACTGTTTTTT.

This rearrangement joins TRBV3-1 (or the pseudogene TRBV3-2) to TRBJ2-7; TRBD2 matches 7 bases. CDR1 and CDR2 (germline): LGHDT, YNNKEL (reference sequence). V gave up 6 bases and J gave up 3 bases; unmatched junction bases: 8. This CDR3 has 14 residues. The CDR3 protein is CASSFAASGYEQYF. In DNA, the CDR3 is TGTGCCAGCAGTTTTGCTGCTAGCGGCTACGAGCAGTACTTC.

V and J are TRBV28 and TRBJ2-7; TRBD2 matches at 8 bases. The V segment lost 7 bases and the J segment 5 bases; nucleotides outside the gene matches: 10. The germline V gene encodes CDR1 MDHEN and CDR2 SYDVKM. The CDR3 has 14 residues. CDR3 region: CASIPGGRNDEQYF. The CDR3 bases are TGTGCCAGCATCCCGGGCGGGAGGAACGACGAGCAGTACTTC. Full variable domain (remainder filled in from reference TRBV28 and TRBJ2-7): DVKVTQSSRYLVKRTGEKVFLECVQDMDHENMFWYRQDPGLGLRLIYFSYDVKMKEKGDIPEGYSVSREKKERFSLILESASTNQTSMYLCASIPGGRNDEQYFGPGTRLTVT.

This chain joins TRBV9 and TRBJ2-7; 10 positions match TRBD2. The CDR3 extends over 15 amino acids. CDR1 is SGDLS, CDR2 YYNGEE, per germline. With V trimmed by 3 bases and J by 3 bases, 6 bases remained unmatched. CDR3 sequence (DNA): TGTGCCAGCAGCGAAGAGCGGGAGGGGGGCTACGAGCAGTACTTC. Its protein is CASSEEREGGYEQYF.

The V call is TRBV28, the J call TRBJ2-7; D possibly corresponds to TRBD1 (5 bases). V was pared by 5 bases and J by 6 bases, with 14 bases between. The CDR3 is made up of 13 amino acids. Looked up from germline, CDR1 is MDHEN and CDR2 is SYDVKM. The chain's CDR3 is CASSPFQGVEQYF. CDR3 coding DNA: TGTGCCAGCAGTCCCTTTCAGGGTGTCGAGCAGTACTTC.

CDR3 loop: CASSYMPEAFF. CDR3 nucleotides: TGTGCCAGCAGCTATATGCCTGAAGCTTTCTTT. J is TRBJ1-1 and V is TRBV7-8; unclear D gene. The germline V and J ends were trimmed by 4 bases and 6 bases, with 6 bases remaining between them. This CDR3 contains 11 residues. CDR1 and CDR2 (germline): SGHVS, FQNEAQ.

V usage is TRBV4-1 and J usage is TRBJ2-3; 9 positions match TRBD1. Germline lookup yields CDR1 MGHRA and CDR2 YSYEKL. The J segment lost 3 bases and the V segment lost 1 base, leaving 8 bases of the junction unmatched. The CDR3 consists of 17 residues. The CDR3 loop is CASSQVLQGASTDTQYF. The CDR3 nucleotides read TGCGCCAGCAGCCAAGTCCTACAGGGGGCGTCTACAGATACGCAGTATTTT.